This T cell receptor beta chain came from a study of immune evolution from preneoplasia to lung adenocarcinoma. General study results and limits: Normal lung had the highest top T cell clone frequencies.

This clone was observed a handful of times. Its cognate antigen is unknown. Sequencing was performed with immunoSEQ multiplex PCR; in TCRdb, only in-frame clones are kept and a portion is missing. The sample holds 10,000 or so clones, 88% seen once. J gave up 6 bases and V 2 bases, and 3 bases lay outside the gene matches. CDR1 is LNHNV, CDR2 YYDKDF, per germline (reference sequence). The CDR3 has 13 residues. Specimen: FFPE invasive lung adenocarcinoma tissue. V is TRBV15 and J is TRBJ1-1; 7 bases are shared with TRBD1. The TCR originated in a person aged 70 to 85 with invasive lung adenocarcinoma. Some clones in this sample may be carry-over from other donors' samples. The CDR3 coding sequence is TGTGCCACCAGCAGACAAGGGACAGCTGAAGCTTTCTTT. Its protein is CATSRQGTAEAFF. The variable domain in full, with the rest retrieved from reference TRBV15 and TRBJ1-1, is DAMVIQNPRYQVTQFGKPVTLSCSQTLNHNVMYWYQQKSSQAPKLLFHYYDKDFNNEADTPDNFQSRRPNTSFCFLDIRSPGLGDTAMYLCATSRQGTAEAFFGQGTRLTVV.